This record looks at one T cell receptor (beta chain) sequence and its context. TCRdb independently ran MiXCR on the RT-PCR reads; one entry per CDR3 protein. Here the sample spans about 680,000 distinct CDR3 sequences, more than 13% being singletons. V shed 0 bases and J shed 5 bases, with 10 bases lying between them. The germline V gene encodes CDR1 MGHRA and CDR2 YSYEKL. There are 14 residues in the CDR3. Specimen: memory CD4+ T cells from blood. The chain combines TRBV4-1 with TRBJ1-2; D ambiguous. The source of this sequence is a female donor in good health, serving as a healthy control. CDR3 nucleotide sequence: TGCGCCAGCAGCCAAGATCACGGGAGATATGGCTACACCTTC. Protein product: CASSQDHGRYGYTF.